The 17 T cell receptor beta chains reported below all come from one sample, sequenced in a study of blood T cell repertoires in COVID-19. Only in-frame clones appear in the TCRdb table, and some are missing; sequencing was by immunoSEQ multiplex PCR. The profile shows 85,000 to 110,000 clones, over 85% of them singletons. Sequencing was carried out using peripheral blood. Receptors originate from an elderly woman in a cohort sampled during active COVID-19.

This sequence joins TRBV3-1 (or the pseudogene TRBV3-2) and TRBJ1-1, with TRBD1 matching 7 bases. This CDR3 has 13 residues. Trimming removed 4 bases from V and 4 bases from J; junction bases left unmatched: 3. Germline V lookup: CDR1 LGHDT, CDR2 YNNKEL (reference sequence). Here the CDR3 DNA reads TGTGCCAGCAGCCGTACAGGGGCCACTGAAGCTTTCTTT. Translation gives CASSRTGATEAFF.

V and J are TRBV15 and TRBJ2-7; 9 nucleotides agree with TRBD2. Germline CDR1 and CDR2: LNHNV and YYDKDF (reference sequence). The CDR3 is 14 residues long. After removal of 9 bases from V and 1 base from J, the junction contained 7 bases not matched to a gene. CDR3 in amino acids: CATRASGGSYEQYF. CDR3 nucleotides: TGTGCCACGCGGGCGAGCGGGGGGTCCTACGAGCAGTACTTC.

The V and J genes are TRBV6-5 and TRBJ2-1, with 9 bases that match TRBD2. This CDR3 is 15 amino acids long. Looked up from germline, CDR1 is MNHEY and CDR2 is SVGAGI. The V segment lost 7 bases and the J segment 2 bases; nucleotides outside the gene matches: 6. The CDR3 protein is CASIDLAGAYNEQFF. CDR3 bases: TGTGCCAGCATCGATTTAGCGGGAGCCTACAATGAGCAGTTCTTC.

The CDR3 bases are TGTGCCAGCAGCCCTTCCGGGACAGGGTACAATGAGCAGTTCTTC. This sequence encodes CASSPSGTGYNEQFF. The chain uses TRBV7-9 and TRBJ2-1; 9 nucleotides match TRBD1. Trimming at V came to 5 bases and at J to 4 bases, leaving 6 bases not matched to a gene. Germline V CDR1 and CDR2: SEHNR, FQNEAQ (reference sequence). This CDR3 region has 15 residues.

V gene TRBV7-9 combines with J gene TRBJ1-3; 10 bases fit TRBD1. This CDR3 contains 16 residues. V was clipped by 5 bases and J by 5 bases; unmatched bases: 9. In germline, CDR1 is SEHNR, CDR2 FQNEAQ (reference sequence). The DNA of the CDR3 is TGTGCCAGCAGCCAGGACAGGGGGAATGGAAGAAACACCATATATTTT. Protein product: CASSQDRGNGRNTIYF.

The V and J genes are TRBV28 and TRBJ2-7, with D tentatively TRBD2 (5 bases). Germline CDR1 MDHEN, CDR2 SYDVKM. With 5 bases removed from V and 2 bases from J, the gap between germline ends came to 19 bases. This CDR3 spans 16 amino acids. The CDR3 region has the DNA TGTGCCAGCAGTATCGGACGGGGAACCTACGCCTACGAGCAGTACTTC. As protein: CASSIGRGTYAYEQYF. The full variable domain, with the rest looked up from reference TRBV28 and TRBJ2-7, is DVKVTQSSRYLVKRTGEKVFLECVQDMDHENMFWYRQDPGLGLRLIYFSYDVKMKEKGDIPEGYSVSREKKERFSLILESASTNQTSMYLCASSIGRGTYAYEQYFGPGTRLTVT.

The CDR3 loop reads CASSQGTQGWAGYTF. The CDR3 DNA sequence: TGCGCCAGCAGCCAAGGAACCCAGGGATGGGCTGGCTACACCTTC. This rearrangement joins TRBV4-1 to TRBJ1-2, with D maybe TRBD1 (5 bases). CDR1 and CDR2 from the germline V gene are MGHRA and YSYEKL. The CDR3 is made up of 15 amino acids. V was trimmed by 1 base and J by 7 bases, leaving 16 bases between them.

The chain combines TRBV5-1 with TRBJ1-4; D possibly corresponds to TRBD1 (6 bases). V dropped 4 bases and J dropped 8 bases, with 15 bases sitting between them. From germline, CDR1 is SGHRS and CDR2 YFSETQ. The CDR3 sequence is 14 residues long. The CDR3 DNA reads as TGCGCCAGCAGCGCGGACAGTCTACCAGAAAAACTGTTTTTT. Protein sequence: CASSADSLPEKLFF.

The chain uses TRBV28 and TRBJ2-5; 13 bases agree with TRBD2. CDR1 and CDR2 from the germline V gene are MDHEN and SYDVKM. There are 16 residues in the CDR3. V shed 6 bases, J shed 5 bases, and the junction held 9 bases outside the gene matches. CDR3 DNA: TGTGCCAGCAGGCACAAACTAGCGGGAGGGCCGGAGACCCAGTACTTC. Amino acids: CASRHKLAGGPETQYF. The whole variable domain, filled in from reference TRBV28 and TRBJ2-5, reads DVKVTQSSRYLVKRTGEKVFLECVQDMDHENMFWYRQDPGLGLRLIYFSYDVKMKEKGDIPEGYSVSREKKERFSLILESASTNQTSMYLCASRHKLAGGPETQYFGPGTRLLVL.

V is TRBV2 and J is TRBJ1-5; TRBD1 matches 10 bases. Germline CDR1 is SNHLY and CDR2 is FYNNEI. The ends lost 5 bases at V and 2 bases at J; junction bases unmatched: 3. The CDR3 length is 15 residues. The CDR3 coding sequence is TGTGCCAGCAGTCGGGACAGGGGAGGCAATCAGCCCCAGCATTTT. This encodes CASSRDRGGNQPQHF.

This sequence joins TRBV6-6 and TRBJ1-2; maybe TRBD1 (5 bases). V dropped 8 bases and J dropped 8 bases, with 15 bases sitting between them. This CDR3 is 12 amino acids long. The germline CDR1 and CDR2 sequences are MNHNY and SVGAGI (reference sequence). CDR3 region: CASAGQGTGYTF. For the CDR3, the DNA is TGTGCCAGCGCCGGGCAGGGTACAGGCTACACCTTC.

The J gene is TRBJ1-2, the V gene TRBV28; D perhaps matches TRBD1 (6 bases). V lost 6 bases and J lost 6, with 14 bases in between. The CDR3 runs 13 residues. Germline lookup yields CDR1 MDHEN and CDR2 SYDVKM. The CDR3: CASRYTGSDGYTF. The CDR3 DNA sequence: TGTGCCAGCAGGTATACAGGGAGTGATGGCTACACCTTC.

The chain carries TRBV7-2 and TRBJ1-6; the D gene is possibly TRBD1 (5 bases). CDR3 length equals 16 residues. The ends were cut back, 4 bases at V and 9 bases at J, with 19 bases in the middle. Germline assignment: CDR1 SGHTA and CDR2 FQGNSA. The CDR3 sequence: CASSSQDPRGSSPLHF. The CDR3 DNA reads as TGTGCCAGCAGCTCCCAGGACCCTAGGGGTAGTTCACCCCTCCACTTT.

The CDR3 nucleotides read TGTGCCAGCAGCTTAGGGGTAGGGGCAGGGGGTCCCTACGAGCAGTACTTC. Amino acid sequence: CASSLGVGAGGPYEQYF. The chain carries TRBV7-9 and TRBJ2-7; 7 bases are a match to TRBD1. Trimming at V came to 1 base and at J to 2 bases, leaving 11 bases not matched to a gene. Germline V gene sequence: CDR1 SEHNR, CDR2 FQNEAQ (reference sequence). The CDR3 has 17 residues.

The chain recombines TRBV6-5 with TRBJ2-3, with D tentatively TRBD1 (5 bases). V lost 3 bases to trimming and J lost 6 bases, with 7 bases between them. Germline values: CDR1 MNHEY, CDR2 SVGAGI. This CDR3 spans 12 amino acids. The CDR3 spells CASSYAGDTQYF. The CDR3, as DNA: TGTGCCAGCAGTTATGCAGGGGATACGCAGTATTTT.

The CDR3 bases are TGTGCCAGCAGTGACCAGGGGAACTATGGCTACACCTTC. This gives the protein CASSDQGNYGYTF. V usage is TRBV6-1 and J usage is TRBJ1-2; possibly TRBD1 for D (6 bases). The germline gives CDR1 MNHNS, CDR2 SASEGT. This CDR3 is 13 amino acids long. The V end was cut by 3 bases, the J end by 2 bases, with 7 bases between.

The V call is TRBV5-5, the J call TRBJ1-2, with D possibly TRBD1 on 5 matching bases. Germline V CDR1 and CDR2: SGHKS, YYEKEE (reference sequence). The CDR3 sequence is 13 residues long. Trimming cost V 0 bases and J 4 bases, with 7 bases left between them. In DNA, the CDR3 is TGTGCCAGCAGCTTGGGACAGATCTATGGCTACACCTTC. It encodes CASSLGQIYGYTF.